This T cell receptor (beta chain) was identified during a study of blood T cell repertoires in COVID-19. Study details: The samples span acute and convalescent COVID-19 from the United States, Italy and Spain.

Germline V gene lookup returns CDR1 SGHNT and CDR2 YYREEE (reference sequence). Trimming cost V 4 bases and J 0 bases, with 7 bases left between them. This CDR3 is built from 13 residues. Measured with immunoSEQ multiplex PCR; TCRdb has only the in-frame clones, and not every one. The sample carries hundreds of thousands of clones, more than 85% recorded once. V is TRBV5-4 and J is TRBJ1-2, with unresolved D. Source material: PBMCs or T cells enriched from blood (not recorded which). The sequence came from a woman aged 25-40 years who had recovered from COVID-19. The CDR3 sequence: CASSLPPNYGYTF. For the CDR3, the DNA is TGTGCCAGCAGCCTACCCCCTAACTATGGCTACACCTTC.